These 15 T cell receptor beta chains were all obtained from the same sample, sequenced in a study of immune heterogeneity within non-small cell lung tumors. The authors amplified TCR beta CDR3 by multiplex PCR with 32 V and 13 J primers. TCRdb ran MiXCR on the multiplex PCR reads and lists one entry per CDR3 protein. This sample has about 5,700 distinct CDR3 sequences, with roughly 23% found just once. Template input, which was bulk tumor genomic DNA, totaled 600 ng per sample. Biopsies, several per primary tumor and spaced far apart, were collected during surgery. Those enrolled were patients newly diagnosed with untreated non-small cell lung cancer and undergoing curative surgery. Sequenced: lung tumor tissue. Every receptor here comes from a woman aged 60-75 years with non-small cell lung cancer.

The V gene is TRBV7-2, the J gene TRBJ2-3, with D tentatively TRBD2 (7 bases). V shed 3 bases and J shed 2 bases, with 9 bases lying between them. CDR1 SGHTA and CDR2 FQGNSA come from the germline V gene. This CDR3 has 14 residues. The CDR3 coding sequence is TGTGCCAGCAGCTTCGCGGGGGCCACAGATACGCAGTATTTT. Protein sequence: CASSFAGATDTQYF.

The CDR3: CASGQGGGGRHGELFF. The CDR3 nucleotides read TGTGCCAGCGGTCAGGGGGGGGGAGGGAGGCACGGGGAGCTGTTTTTT. The V call is TRBV6-4, the J call TRBJ2-2; D is possibly TRBD1 or TRBD2 (7 bases each). V lost 8 bases to trimming and J lost 7 bases, with 23 bases between them. This CDR3 contains 16 residues. Germline loops: CDR1 MRHNA, CDR2 SNTAGT.

Notes on this clonotype: A single base separates this from a much larger clone, so it may be a read error. The chain couples TRBV5-6 to TRBJ2-7, with 11 positions matching TRBD2. There are 16 residues in the CDR3. V lost 6 bases to trimming and J lost 3 bases; unmatched junction nucleotides: 11. Germline V gene sequence: CDR1 SGHDT, CDR2 YYEEEE. Here the CDR3 reads CASIAILAGGLYEQYF. CDR3 nucleotide sequence: TGTGCCAGCATCGCCATCCTAGCGGGAGGTCTCTACGAGCAGTACTTC.

This clonotype is medium-sized (0.01 to 0.1%) by share. The CDR3 coding sequence is TGCAGTGCTTCACCGGGACCCCGCTACGAGCAGTACTTC. This codes for CSASPGPRYEQYF. This rearrangement joins TRBV20-1 to TRBJ2-7, with D possibly being TRBD1 or TRBD2 (5 bases each). V was pared by 5 bases and J by 3 bases, with 14 bases between. The CDR3 extends over 13 amino acids. Germline loops: CDR1 DFQATT, CDR2 SNEGSKA (reference sequence).

This clonotype was seen many times. The V and J genes are TRBV18 and TRBJ2-7, with TRBD2 matching 11 bases. CDR1 is KGHSH, CDR2 LQKENI, per germline. The V segment lost 3 bases and the J segment 5 bases; nucleotides outside the gene matches: 9. The CDR3 is 16 residues long. The CDR3 protein is CASSPWWASGRHEQYF. The DNA of the CDR3 is TGTGCCAGCTCACCCTGGTGGGCTAGCGGGAGGCACGAGCAGTACTTC.

About this clonotype itself: The junction differs from germline at one of its ends, possibly a read error. DNA of the CDR3: TGTGCCAGCAGCTTGAAGGACAATGAGCATTTCTTC. The encoded protein is CASSLKDNEHFF. The V gene is TRBV5-6, the J gene TRBJ2-1; D may be TRBD1 (5 bases). CDR1 is SGHDT, CDR2 YYEEEE, per germline. The CDR3 has 12 residues.

A remark on this clonotype: A much more abundant neighbour one base away suggests this may be a read error. The V gene is TRBV20-1, the J gene TRBJ2-7; D remains unclear. Trimming shortened V by 2 bases and J by 6 bases, and 8 bases separated the two germline ends. The CDR3 has 11 amino acids. Per the germline V gene, CDR1 is DFQATT and CDR2 is SNEGSKA (reference sequence). The CDR3 region has the DNA TGCAGTGCTAGACATGGAACCGAGCAGTACTTC. Protein: CSARHGTEQYF.

The chain couples TRBV20-1 to TRBJ2-6; 9 bases fit TRBD1. J lost 2 bases, V lost 8 bases, and 10 bases had no gene match. The CDR3 has 16 residues. Per germline, CDR1 DFQATT and CDR2 SNEGSKA (reference sequence). The CDR3 protein is CSTRSDRGTGANVLTF. As DNA, the CDR3 is TGCAGTACTCGCTCGGACAGGGGAACTGGGGCCAACGTCCTGACTTTC.

This clonotype counts as medium-sized. The V call is TRBV12-5, the J call TRBJ2-3; unclear D gene. Germline CDR1 reads LGHNT; CDR2 reads FRNRAP. This CDR3 has 14 amino acids. With 2 bases removed from V and 1 base from J, the gap between germline ends came to 7 bases. Here the CDR3 reads CASGLYQRTDTQYF. CDR3 bases: TGTGCTAGTGGTTTGTACCAGCGCACAGATACGCAGTATTTT.

By sample share, this clonotype is medium-sized. The chain links TRBV7-2 to TRBJ2-3; no firm D call. The CDR3 totals 12 residues. Germline-derived CDR1 and CDR2 are SGHTA and FQGNSA. The germline V and J ends were trimmed by 8 bases and 6 bases, with 12 bases remaining between them. CDR3 nucleotide sequence: TGTGCCAGCTCCCTCTCAAGTGATACGCAGTATTTT. It yields the protein CASSLSSDTQYF. The variable domain in full, with the rest retrieved from reference TRBV7-2 and TRBJ2-3, is GAGVSQSPSNKVTEKGKDVELRCDPISGHTALYWYRQSLGQGLEFLIYFQGNSAPDKSGLPSDRFSAERTGGSVSTLTIQRTQQEDSAVYLCASSLSSDTQYFGPGTRLTVL.

The sample holds many counts of this clonotype. The V call is TRBV2, the J call TRBJ1-3; a possible D gene is TRBD1 (5 bases). The germline V and J ends were trimmed by 8 bases and 2 bases, with 10 bases remaining between them. This CDR3 is 13 amino acids long. The germline gives CDR1 SNHLY, CDR2 FYNNEI. The CDR3 here is CASAREPGNTIYF. DNA for the CDR3: TGTGCCAGCGCCAGGGAACCTGGAAACACCATATATTTT. The variable domain in full, completed from reference TRBV2 and TRBJ1-3, reads EPEVTQTPSHQVTQMGQEVILRCVPISNHLYFYWYRQILGQKVEFLVSFYNNEISEKSEIFDDQFSVERPDGSNFTLKIRSTKLEDSAMYFCASAREPGNTIYFGEGSWLTVV.

This clonotype rates as medium-sized. The V and J genes are TRBV9 and TRBJ2-7, with D possibly being TRBD2 (5 bases). Between the trimmed V and J ends, which lost 4 bases and 3 bases, there was a span of 14 bases. Germline V lookup: CDR1 SGDLS, CDR2 YYNGEE. This CDR3 comprises 14 residues. The CDR3 reads CASSPGVSGYEQYF. DNA of the CDR3: TGTGCCAGCAGCCCCGGGGTCAGCGGCTACGAGCAGTACTTC.

This clonotype was observed a few times. A single base separates this from a much larger clone, so it may be a read error. V usage is TRBV20-1 and J usage is TRBJ2-1; 11 bases line up with TRBD2. The CDR3 has 17 amino acids. Germline V CDR1 and CDR2: DFQATT, SNEGSKA (reference sequence). The CDR3 DNA reads TGCAGTGCAAGCCCCACTAGCGGGAGATTCCTTTACAATGAGAAGTTCTTC. Translated, it gives CSASPTSGRFLYNEKFF.

This clonotype is classed as medium-sized. The chain has TRBV5-1 and TRBJ2-2, with D tentatively TRBD2 (6 bases). Trimming took 1 base from V and 6 from J, leaving 10 bases between them. CDR1 is SGHRS and CDR2 is YFSETQ in the germline V gene. The CDR3 covers 14 residues. CDR3: CASSLREEAGELFF. For the CDR3, the DNA is TGCGCCAGCAGCTTGAGGGAGGAAGCCGGGGAGCTGTTTTTT.

The J gene is TRBJ2-7, the V gene TRBV6-5; possibly TRBD1 or TRBD2 for D (7 bases each). Germline-derived CDR1 and CDR2 are MNHEY and SVGAGI. The CDR3 extends over 15 amino acids. The V gene lost 5 bases and the J gene lost 0 bases, with 14 bases spanning the gap. Here the CDR3 DNA reads TGTGCCAGCAGTACTCAGGGGGGGCCCTCCTACGAGCAGTACTTC. Its protein is CASSTQGGPSYEQYF.